Below, 30 T cell receptor beta chains from the same sample are listed, as sequenced in a study of regulatory T cells in long-lasting Graves disease. Arm-PCR with iRepertoire HTBI primers amplified the CDR3 regions for these TCR beta libraries. TCRdb analysed the multiplex PCR reads with MiXCR anew, one entry per CDR3 protein. The sample has under 700,000 distinct CDR3 sequences, roughly a sixth seen once. The time point: newly diagnosed GD, antithyroid drugs for less than 3 months. Researchers made the TCR library from RNA that was extracted from PBMCs. The data were also submitted as part of a second study, on T cells in Graves' hyperthyroidism and ophthalmopathy.

The source material was peripheral blood mononuclear cells (PBMCs), sampled at new diagnosis, from a patient treated with antithyroid drugs. The receptors here all came from a woman aged 35-65 years with Graves disease.

To note about this clonotype: This may arise from a read error, as a much more abundant clone is one base away. The gene calls are TRBV12-3 or TRBV12-4 and TRBJ2-1; D is unclear. The V end lost 3 bases, the J end lost 6 bases, and 9 bases lay between the germline ends. There are 13 residues in the CDR3. The CDR3 bases are TGTGCCAGCAGTTTTAACGCGATCAATGAGCAGTTCTTC. This encodes CASSFNAINEQFF.

This clonotype has at least ten counts. The chain has TRBV6-1 and TRBJ2-3; 13 bases are shared with TRBD2. Germline V gives CDR1 MNHNS, CDR2 SASEGT. This CDR3 spans 16 amino acids. After removal of 8 bases from V and 1 base from J, the junction contained 6 bases not matched to a gene. The CDR3 nucleotides read TGTGCCAGCGCCGCAGGACTAGCGGGGGGCACAGATACGCAGTATTTT. Translating gives CASAAGLAGGTDTQYF.

This chain links TRBV19 with TRBJ2-2; 7 bases match TRBD1. The length of the CDR3 is 15 residues. Germline lookup yields CDR1 LNHDA and CDR2 SQIVND (reference sequence). Germline trimming cut 2 bases from V and 4 bases from J; bases unmatched to any gene: 4. In nucleotides, the CDR3 is TGTGCCAGTAGTATACAGGGGGTTCCCACCGGGGAGCTGTTTTTT. This codes for CASSIQGVPTGELFF.

As concerns this clonotype: Germline is not matched at one junction end, which may reflect a read error. The chain recombines TRBV7-8 with TRBJ1-1, with D hard to call. In germline, CDR1 is SGHVS, CDR2 FQNEAQ. The CDR3 length is 15 residues. This CDR3 reads CASSLEWAVNTEALF. CDR3 nucleotide sequence: TGTGCCAGCAGCTTAGAGTGGGCGGTGAACACTGAAGCTCTCTTT.

The rearrangement uses TRBV10-2 and TRBJ2-1, with D tentatively TRBD2 (6 bases). V lost 7 bases and J lost 1, with 14 bases in between. This CDR3 contains 15 residues. Germline-derived CDR1 and CDR2 are WSHSY and SAAADI. This CDR3 is CASTWTTTSYNEQFF. CDR3 in DNA: TGCGCCAGCACCTGGACTACTACATCCTACAATGAGCAGTTCTTC.

This clonotype has a handful of counts. The V call is TRBV29-1, the J call TRBJ1-5; TRBD1 agrees at 9 bases. Trimming took 7 bases from V and 6 from J; bases not matched to a gene: 7. CDR3 length: 13 residues. Germline lookup yields CDR1 SQVTM and CDR2 ANQGSEA. The CDR3 DNA sequence: TGCAGCGCCGGACAGGGGCGCGGTCAGCCCCAGCATTTT. This gives the protein CSAGQGRGQPQHF.

This clonotype was seen at least ten times. The chain is built from TRBV3-1 and TRBJ1-1; D uncertain. Germline V lookup: CDR1 LGHDT, CDR2 YNNKEL (reference sequence). V was clipped by 0 bases and J by 10 bases, with 15 bases between them. The CDR3 runs to 14 residues. The CDR3 DNA is TGTGCCAGCAGCCAAGATGGACCCGCGGGTATAGCTTTCTTT. This gives the protein CASSQDGPAGIAFF.

This clonotype has just a few counts. The chain combines TRBV9 with TRBJ1-1; 7 nucleotides match TRBD1. The V gene's germline CDR1 is SGDLS and CDR2 YYNGEE. The CDR3 spans 13 residues. The V and J ends lost 5 bases and 11 bases, in that order; junction bases with no gene match: 12. The CDR3 DNA reads TGTGCCAGCAGATCGCCAGGGGGTGGGCCGGCTTTCTTT. This sequence encodes CASRSPGGGPAFF.

V gene TRBV20-1 combines with J gene TRBJ2-5, with 7 bases identical to TRBD2. J lost 1 base, V lost 3 bases, and 11 bases had no gene match. The CDR3 spans 16 residues. The germline gives CDR1 DFQATT, CDR2 SNEGSKA (reference sequence). As DNA, the CDR3 is TGCAGTGCTAGGTCACGGGGAGGGATTTTCCAAGAGACCCAGTACTTC. Translating it yields CSARSRGGIFQETQYF.

V and J are TRBV7-9 and TRBJ1-2; D uncertain. Germline V gene sequence: CDR1 SEHNR, CDR2 FQNEAQ (reference sequence). The CDR3 spans 15 residues. With 4 bases removed from V and 4 bases from J, the gap between germline ends came to 16 bases. CDR3 in DNA: TGTGCCAGCAGCTCAGAACCCTACCGAACCTATGGCTACACCTTC. Protein product: CASSSEPYRTYGYTF.

The J gene is TRBJ2-1, the V gene TRBV27; the D is unclear. The germline CDR1 and CDR2 sequences are MNHEY and SMNVEV (reference sequence). Trimming removed 4 bases at V and 3 bases at J, with 7 bases between. The CDR3 length is 13 residues. The CDR3 region is CASSYTRYNEQFF. Written as DNA, the CDR3 is TGTGCCAGCAGTTATACACGCTACAATGAGCAGTTCTTC.

This clonotype was counted a few times. The chain combines TRBV7-9 with TRBJ2-3, with D uncertain. Deletions cut 0 bases from V and 5 bases from J, with 12 bases between. The length of the CDR3 is 15 residues. Germline CDR1 and CDR2: SEHNR and FQNEAQ (reference sequence). The CDR3 loop reads CASSLAKFDEDTQYF. In DNA form, the CDR3 reads TGTGCCAGCAGCTTAGCGAAGTTCGATGAAGATACGCAGTATTTT.

This clonotype appeared a few times. The CDR3 here is CASSSRDRGVEKLFF. DNA for the CDR3: TGTGCCAGCAGCTCCCGGGACAGGGGTGTTGAAAAACTGTTTTTT. The V gene is TRBV7-2, the J gene TRBJ1-4; 10 bases match TRBD1. Germline CDR1 and CDR2: SGHTA and FQGNSA. The CDR3 is 15 residues long. V shed 4 bases and J 7 bases; nucleotides not matched to a gene: 6.

The chain links TRBV20-1 to TRBJ2-7; possibly TRBD1 for D (6 bases). The germline CDR1 and CDR2 sequences are DFQATT and SNEGSKA (reference sequence). The CDR3 runs to 13 residues. V shed 4 bases and J shed 4 bases, with 14 bases lying between them. DNA for the CDR3: TGCAGTGCTAAACCAGGGGAGTTTTACGAGCAGTACTTC. Amino acids: CSAKPGEFYEQYF.

The sample holds many counts of this clonotype. This chain links TRBV2 with TRBJ1-1; no clear D. The germline V gene has CDR1 SNHLY and CDR2 FYNNEI. The V and J ends lost 4 bases and 0 bases respectively, with 12 bases between them. CDR3 size: 15 residues. The CDR3 region is CASSVGGSMNTEAFF. CDR3 in DNA: TGTGCCAGCAGTGTGGGAGGGTCCATGAACACTGAAGCTTTCTTT. Together with reference TRBV2 and TRBJ1-1, the CDR3 gives the full variable domain: EPEVTQTPSHQVTQMGQEVILRCVPISNHLYFYWYRQILGQKVEFLVSFYNNEISEKSEIFDDQFSVERPDGSNFTLKIRSTKLEDSAMYFCASSVGGSMNTEAFFGQGTRLTVV.

In this sample, this clonotype turned up many times. The chain employs TRBV15 and TRBJ2-5; D is ambiguous. The germline CDR1 and CDR2 sequences are LNHNV and YYDKDF (reference sequence). V lost 6 bases to trimming and J lost 3 bases, with 23 bases between them. This CDR3 has 17 residues. The CDR3 region is CATRPSWALQKEETQYF. The CDR3 coding sequence is TGTGCCACCAGACCCAGTTGGGCCCTCCAAAAGGAAGAGACCCAGTACTTC.

The V call is TRBV20-1, the J call TRBJ1-1, with D possibly being TRBD1 (6 bases). Trimming left V 1 base short and J 2 bases short, with 8 bases between. Germline-derived CDR1 and CDR2 are DFQATT and SNEGSKA (reference sequence). The CDR3 length is 13 residues. In DNA form, the CDR3 reads TGCAGTGCTAGAGCACAGGGTAACACTGAAGCTTTCTTT. It translates to CSARAQGNTEAFF.

This clonotype was observed many times. J is TRBJ1-5 and V is TRBV12-3 or TRBV12-4, with TRBD1 matching over 12 bases. The CDR3 is 17 amino acids. V was clipped by 4 bases and J by 1 base; unmatched bases: 5. The CDR3 reads CASSSGQGAGSNQPQHF. CDR3 nucleotide sequence: TGTGCCAGCAGTTCGGGACAGGGGGCGGGAAGCAATCAGCCCCAGCATTTT.

The chain joins TRBV30 to TRBJ1-4; maybe TRBD1 (6 bases). The V end was cut by 5 bases, the J end by 8 bases, with 15 bases between. Germline CDR1 GTSNPN, CDR2 SVGIG (reference sequence). This CDR3 is 13 amino acids long. Written as DNA, the CDR3 is TGTGCCTGGCGGCCAGGGGCCCGGGAAAAACTGTTTTTT. Translating it yields CAWRPGAREKLFF.

This clonotype was observed many times. The genes are TRBV6-2 or TRBV6-3 and TRBJ1-1; TRBD1 agrees at 8 bases. V dropped 4 bases and J dropped 3; count of bases not matched to a gene: 4. Germline lookup yields CDR1 MNHEY and CDR2 SVGEGT. The length of the CDR3 is 14 residues. For the CDR3, the DNA is TGTGCCAGCAGTTCGACAGGGGTAGACACTGAAGCTTTCTTT. Translated, it gives CASSSTGVDTEAFF.

The chain joins TRBV7-9 to TRBJ1-4, with TRBD1 matching 7 bases. Looked up from germline, CDR1 is SEHNR and CDR2 is FQNEAQ (reference sequence). The CDR3 extends over 16 amino acids. V shed 5 bases, J shed 3 bases, and the junction held 9 bases outside the gene matches. The CDR3 DNA follows: TGTGCCAGCAGCCAAACACCCGGGACAGCTAATGAAAAACTGTTTTTT. Protein sequence: CASSQTPGTANEKLFF.

This clonotype was counted a few times. The chain has TRBV10-3 and TRBJ2-5, with a possible D match to TRBD1 (6 bases). This CDR3 contains 12 residues. Looked up from germline, CDR1 is ENHRY and CDR2 is SYGVKD. V lost 5 bases and J 4 bases, leaving 8 bases between the germline ends. CDR3 residues: CAISQGLETQYF. The CDR3, as DNA: TGTGCCATCAGTCAGGGGTTAGAGACCCAGTACTTC.

This clonotype was counted between two and nine times. The chain links TRBV9 to TRBJ2-1; 9 nucleotides match TRBD1. Germline CDR1 and CDR2: SGDLS and YYNGEE. V lost 3 bases, J lost 5 bases, and 6 bases stayed unmatched. The CDR3 has 15 amino acids. This CDR3 is CASSGGDRADNEQFF. CDR3 DNA: TGTGCCAGCAGCGGGGGGGACAGGGCCGACAATGAGCAGTTCTTC.

This clonotype occurred many times. The chain combines TRBV9 with TRBJ2-1, with D maybe TRBD2 (5 bases). CDR3 length: 14 amino acids. The germline V gene encodes CDR1 SGDLS and CDR2 YYNGEE. The V and J ends lost 0 bases and 9 bases respectively, with 13 bases between them. The CDR3 coding sequence is TGTGCCAGCAGCGTAGTATCGGGGAAGGGTGAGCAGTTCTTC. The encoded protein is CASSVVSGKGEQFF. The full variable domain, in which reference TRBV9 and TRBJ2-1 provide the parts outside the CDR3, is DSGVTQTPKHLITATGQRVTLRCSPRSGDLSVYWYQQSLDQGLQFLIQYYNGEERAKGNILERFSAQQFPDLHSELNLSSLELGDSALYFCASSVVSGKGEQFFGPGTRLTVL.

In its sample, this clonotype was seen many times. The rearrangement joins TRBV5-1 to TRBJ2-1; D is tentatively TRBD1 or TRBD2 (5 bases each). Germline V gene data show CDR1 as SGHRS and CDR2 as YFSETQ. The CDR3 has 17 amino acids. The germline V and J ends were trimmed by 3 bases and 0 bases, with 16 bases remaining between them. As DNA, the CDR3 is TGCGCCAGCAGCTATTCCGGGACGCACAGCTCCTACAATGAGCAGTTCTTC. As protein: CASSYSGTHSSYNEQFF. Full variable domain (remainder filled in from reference TRBV5-1 and TRBJ2-1): KAGVTQTPRYLIKTRGQQVTLSCSPISGHRSVSWYQQTPGQGLQFLFEYFSETQRNKGNFPGRFSGRQFSNSRSEMNVSTLELGDSALYLCASSYSGTHSSYNEQFFGPGTRLTVL.

This clonotype occurred many times. The chain uses TRBV12-3 or TRBV12-4 and TRBJ2-3; 14 bases are shared with TRBD2. The CDR3 length is 18 residues. With 2 bases clipped from V and 0 bases from J, the junction kept 4 bases outside the gene matches. The CDR3 loop is CASSLSRLAGGSTDTQYF. The CDR3 DNA reads as TGTGCCAGCAGTTTATCTCGACTAGCGGGGGGGAGCACAGATACGCAGTATTTT.

This clonotype was seen once. A read error may explain this, as a much larger clone is one base away. V is TRBV7-9 and J is TRBJ1-4; 9 bases fit TRBD1. This CDR3 is 17 amino acids long. Germline V gene data show CDR1 as SEHNR and CDR2 as FQNEAQ (reference sequence). CDR3 in DNA: TGTGCCGGCAGCTCGGGGACAGGGACAGGACTGGGTGAAAAACTGTTTTTT. Its translation is CAGSSGTGTGLGEKLFF.

In its sample, this clonotype was seen many times. The gene calls are TRBV6-6 and TRBJ2-7; D is perhaps TRBD2 (6 bases). The CDR3 totals 15 residues. Trimming shortened V by 0 bases and J by 6 bases, and 15 bases separated the two germline ends. CDR1 is MNHNY, CDR2 SVGAGI, per germline (reference sequence). In nucleotides, the CDR3 is TGTGCCAGCAGTTACTCGATTGGGGGAGGAATCGAGCAGTACTTC. Protein sequence: CASSYSIGGGIEQYF.

The J gene is TRBJ2-7, the V gene TRBV19; D is unresolved. The germline CDR1 and CDR2 sequences are LNHDA and SQIVND (reference sequence). The V gene lost 3 bases and the J gene lost 0 bases, with 12 bases spanning the gap. This CDR3 contains 15 residues. The CDR3: CASSIGSFGSYEQYF. CDR3 sequence (DNA): TGTGCCAGTAGTATCGGCAGTTTCGGCTCCTACGAGCAGTACTTC.

In this sample, this clonotype turned up many times. V and J are TRBV6-2 or TRBV6-3 and TRBJ2-3; D possibly corresponds to TRBD2 (5 bases). The germline gives CDR1 MNHEY, CDR2 SVGEGT. The CDR3 runs to 15 residues. Trimming removed 5 bases at V and 10 bases at J, with 22 bases between. CDR3 sequence reads: CASSELGASTIPQYF. CDR3 sequence (DNA): TGTGCCAGCAGTGAATTGGGAGCCTCGACTATCCCGCAGTATTTT.